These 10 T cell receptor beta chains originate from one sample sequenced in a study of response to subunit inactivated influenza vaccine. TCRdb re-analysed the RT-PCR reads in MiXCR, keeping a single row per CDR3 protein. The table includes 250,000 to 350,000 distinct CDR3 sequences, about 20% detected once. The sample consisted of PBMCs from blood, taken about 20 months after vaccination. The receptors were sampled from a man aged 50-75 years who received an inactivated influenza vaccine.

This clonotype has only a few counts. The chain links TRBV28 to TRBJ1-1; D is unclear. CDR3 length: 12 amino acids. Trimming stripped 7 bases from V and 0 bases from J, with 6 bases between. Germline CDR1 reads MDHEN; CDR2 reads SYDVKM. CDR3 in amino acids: CASNGMNTEAFF. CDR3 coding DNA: TGTGCCAGCAACGGGATGAACACTGAAGCTTTCTTT. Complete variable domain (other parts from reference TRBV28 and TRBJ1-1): DVKVTQSSRYLVKRTGEKVFLECVQDMDHENMFWYRQDPGLGLRLIYFSYDVKMKEKGDIPEGYSVSREKKERFSLILESASTNQTSMYLCASNGMNTEAFFGQGTRLTVV.

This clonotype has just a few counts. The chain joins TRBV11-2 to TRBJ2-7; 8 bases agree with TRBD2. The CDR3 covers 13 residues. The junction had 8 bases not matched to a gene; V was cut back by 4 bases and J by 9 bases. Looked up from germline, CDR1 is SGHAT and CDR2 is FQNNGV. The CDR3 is CASSSTSAGGQYF. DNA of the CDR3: TGTGCCAGCAGCTCAACGTCGGCGGGAGGGCAGTACTTC.

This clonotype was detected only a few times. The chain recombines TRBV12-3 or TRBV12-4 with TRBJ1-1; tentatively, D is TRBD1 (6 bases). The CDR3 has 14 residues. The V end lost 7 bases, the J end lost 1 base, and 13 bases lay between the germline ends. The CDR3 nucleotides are TGTGCCAGCACCCCCCCGGGACAGAACACTGAAGCTTTCTTT. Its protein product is CASTPPGQNTEAFF.

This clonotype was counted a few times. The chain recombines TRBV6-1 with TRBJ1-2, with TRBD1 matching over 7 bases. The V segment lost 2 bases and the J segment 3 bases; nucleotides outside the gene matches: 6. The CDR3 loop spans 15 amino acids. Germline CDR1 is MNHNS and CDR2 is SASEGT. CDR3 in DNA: TGTGCCAGCAGTGAAATCGCAGGGGGTGACTATGGCTACACCTTC. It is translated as CASSEIAGGDYGYTF.

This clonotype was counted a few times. The CDR3 region has the DNA TGTGCCAGCAGTATCTCCCGCCTTAGGGGTGGAATGACAGATACGCAGTATTTT. Its protein is CASSISRLRGGMTDTQYF. This rearrangement joins TRBV6-1 to TRBJ2-3, with D tentatively TRBD1 (5 bases). The V end was cut by 5 bases, the J end by 3 bases, with 24 bases between. This CDR3 is built from 18 residues. Germline CDR1 MNHNS, CDR2 SASEGT.

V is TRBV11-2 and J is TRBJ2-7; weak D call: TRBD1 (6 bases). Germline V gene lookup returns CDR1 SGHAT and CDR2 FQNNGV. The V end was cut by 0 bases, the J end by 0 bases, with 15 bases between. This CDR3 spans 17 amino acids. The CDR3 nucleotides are TGTGCCAGCAGCTTAGATGGGGCAGGGACAATCTCCTACGAGCAGTACTTC. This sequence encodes CASSLDGAGTISYEQYF.

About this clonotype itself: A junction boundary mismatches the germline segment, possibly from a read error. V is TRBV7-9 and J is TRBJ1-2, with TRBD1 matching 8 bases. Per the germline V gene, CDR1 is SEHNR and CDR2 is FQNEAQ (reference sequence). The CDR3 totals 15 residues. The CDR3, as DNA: TGTGCCAGCAGCTTAGAGTGGACAGGGAACTATGGCCACACCTTC. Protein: CASSLEWTGNYGHTF.

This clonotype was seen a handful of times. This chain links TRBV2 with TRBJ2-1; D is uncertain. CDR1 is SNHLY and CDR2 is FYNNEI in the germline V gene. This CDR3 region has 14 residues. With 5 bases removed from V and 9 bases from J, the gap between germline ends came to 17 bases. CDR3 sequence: CASSPVGGFGEQFF. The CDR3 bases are TGTGCCAGCAGTCCGGTGGGCGGCTTTGGTGAGCAGTTCTTC. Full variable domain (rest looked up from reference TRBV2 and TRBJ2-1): EPEVTQTPSHQVTQMGQEVILRCVPISNHLYFYWYRQILGQKVEFLVSFYNNEISEKSEIFDDQFSVERPDGSNFTLKIRSTKLEDSAMYFCASSPVGGFGEQFFGPGTRLTVL.

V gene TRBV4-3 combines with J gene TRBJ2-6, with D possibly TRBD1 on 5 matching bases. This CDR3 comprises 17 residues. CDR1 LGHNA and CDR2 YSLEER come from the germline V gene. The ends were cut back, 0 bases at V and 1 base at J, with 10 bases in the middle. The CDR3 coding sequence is TGCGCCAGCAGCCAAGATTCGACAGTGTCTGGGGCCAACGTCCTGACTTTC. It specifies CASSQDSTVSGANVLTF.

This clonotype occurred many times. The CDR3 DNA reads as TGTGCCAGCAGTTACACTGTGAGGGATCAGCCCCAGCATTTT. This sequence encodes CASSYTVRDQPQHF. V gene TRBV6-2 or TRBV6-3 combines with J gene TRBJ1-5, with unresolved D. Trimming took 2 bases from V and 5 from J, leaving 10 bases between them. Germline V CDR1 and CDR2: MNHEY, SVGEGT. The CDR3 extends over 14 amino acids.